Following are 27 T cell receptor beta chains from one sample sequenced in a study of T cell changes during pregnancy in multiple sclerosis. The repertoire was sequenced with immunoSEQ multiplex PCR; TCRdb's copy has only in-frame clones and lacks some. Of around 100,000 clones in the sample, 91% are singletons; the top ten hold about 3.2%. Source: peripheral blood, taken after pregnancy. These receptors originate from a female donor with multiple sclerosis, enrolled in a pregnancy study.

The chain is built from TRBV9 and TRBJ2-5; D is perhaps TRBD2 (7 bases). The CDR3 runs 15 residues. The germline V and J ends were trimmed by 4 bases and 4 bases, with 17 bases remaining between them. The germline CDR1 and CDR2 sequences are SGDLS and YYNGEE. Here the CDR3 DNA reads TGTGCCAGCAGCTACTCCGGGGGGCAAGGAGAGACCCAGTACTTC. Protein sequence: CASSYSGGQGETQYF.

The chain employs TRBV7-2 and TRBJ1-2, with 7 nucleotides matching TRBD1. Germline V gene lookup returns CDR1 SGHTA and CDR2 FQGNSA. The V segment lost 5 bases and the J segment 8 bases; nucleotides outside the gene matches: 8. The CDR3 has 13 residues. The CDR3 is CASSVTGQEGYTF. In nucleotides, the CDR3 is TGTGCCAGCAGCGTGACAGGGCAGGAAGGCTACACCTTC.

The rearrangement uses TRBV2 and TRBJ1-4, with a tentative D call TRBD1 (5 bases). Trimming shortened V by 6 bases and J by 6 bases, and 23 bases separated the two germline ends. This CDR3 region has 17 residues. Germline CDR1 is SNHLY and CDR2 is FYNNEI. CDR3 amino acids: CASRPHFQGPSDEKLFF. CDR3 in DNA: TGTGCCAGCAGACCTCACTTCCAGGGCCCATCGGATGAAAAACTGTTTTTT.

The V and J genes are TRBV15 and TRBJ2-7; D is undetermined. CDR1 LNHNV and CDR2 YYDKDF come from the germline V gene (reference sequence). Deletions cut 6 bases from V and 2 bases from J, with 5 bases between. The CDR3 has 11 residues. CDR3 DNA sequence: TGTGCCACCAGTAGCCCCTACGAGCAGTACTTC. The encoded protein is CATSSPYEQYF.

This clone was found once. V and J are TRBV6-1 and TRBJ1-1, with 7 bases that match TRBD1. This CDR3 spans 13 amino acids. With 3 bases clipped from V and 4 bases from J, the junction kept 2 bases outside the gene matches. Germline V gene lookup returns CDR1 MNHNS and CDR2 SASEGT. The CDR3 nucleotides are TGTGCCAGCAGTGAGACAGGGCGCACTGAAGCTTTCTTT. Translation: CASSETGRTEAFF.

J is TRBJ1-3 and V is TRBV7-2; D perhaps matches TRBD1 (6 bases). Germline assignment: CDR1 SGHTA and CDR2 FQGNSA. The CDR3 runs 15 residues. The V end was cut by 5 bases, the J end by 4 bases, with 15 bases between. CDR3 nucleotides: TGTGCCAGCAGCGGGGGCGGGGGGACGGGAAACACCATATATTTT. Translated: CASSGGGGTGNTIYF.

V usage is TRBV23-1 and J usage is TRBJ1-5, with 8 bases fitting TRBD1. TRBV23-1 is assigned to the ORF class and has an uncertain function. This CDR3 has 17 amino acids. The ends lost 2 bases at V and 1 base at J; junction bases unmatched: 7. In DNA form, the CDR3 reads TGCGCCAGCAGTCAAAAACCGGACAGGGAGAGCAATCAGCCCCAGCATTTT. It yields the protein CASSQKPDRESNQPQHF.

The CDR3 coding sequence is TGTGCCAGCAGTCAGGCGGGGGAGCAGTACTTC. Its protein product is CASSQAGEQYF. This chain joins TRBV6-5 and TRBJ2-7, with D possibly being TRBD2 (6 bases). Germline lookup yields CDR1 MNHEY and CDR2 SVGAGI. Trimming stripped 5 bases from V and 7 bases from J, with 9 bases between. The CDR3 consists of 11 residues.

This sequence joins TRBV7-8 and TRBJ2-1, with TRBD2 identical over 11 bases. The CDR3 extends over 14 amino acids. In germline, CDR1 is SGHVS, CDR2 FQNEAQ. J lost 9 bases, V lost 5 bases, and 6 bases had no gene match. The CDR3 DNA follows: TGTGCCAGCAGCCGGCTAGCGGGGGGTGGTGAGCAGTTCTTC. This sequence encodes CASSRLAGGGEQFF.

The chain employs TRBV27 and TRBJ1-5; no firm D call. V was pared by 6 bases and J by 2 bases, with 17 bases between. This CDR3 has 16 residues. In germline, CDR1 is MNHEY, CDR2 SMNVEV (reference sequence). The CDR3 DNA reads as TGTGCCAGCAGACCCCAAGAGGGTTTCGGCAATCAGCCCCAGCATTTT. Its protein is CASRPQEGFGNQPQHF.

Only one count was recorded for this clone. This chain joins TRBV11-1 and TRBJ1-5, with 7 bases matching TRBD1. Germline V lookup: CDR1 SGHAT, CDR2 FQDESV (reference sequence). Unmatched junction bases numbered 4, after V lost 4 bases and J lost 7 bases. This CDR3 region has 13 residues. Here the CDR3 reads CASSSQGNQPQHF. Written as DNA, the CDR3 is TGTGCCAGCAGCTCACAGGGGAACCAGCCCCAGCATTTT. Together with reference TRBV11-1 and TRBJ1-5, the CDR3 gives the full variable domain: EAEVAQSPRYKITEKSQAVAFWCDPISGHATLYWYRQILGQGPELLVQFQDESVVDDSQLPKDRFSAERLKGVDSTLKIQPAELGDSAMYLCASSSQGNQPQHFGDGTRLSIL.

The genes are TRBV5-4 and TRBJ2-1; 7 nucleotides line up with TRBD1. J lost 6 bases, V lost 1 base, and 4 bases had no gene match. This CDR3 comprises 14 residues. Germline values: CDR1 SGHNT, CDR2 YYREEE (reference sequence). CDR3 coding DNA: TGTGCCAGCAGCTTGCGAGGGGGCCCCAATGAGCAGTTCTTC. This sequence encodes CASSLRGGPNEQFF.

The chain joins TRBV12-5 to TRBJ2-1; TRBD1 matches 9 bases. Germline assignment: CDR1 LGHNT and CDR2 FRNRAP. J gave up 4 bases and V 5 bases, and 6 bases lay outside the gene matches. This CDR3 is 15 amino acids long. The CDR3 DNA reads as TGTGCTAGTGGTCGCGACAGGGGGAGATACAATGAGCAGTTCTTC. Its translation is CASGRDRGRYNEQFF.

The chain has TRBV6-5 and TRBJ2-1; 12 bases are shared with TRBD2. V was clipped by 5 bases and J by 9 bases; unmatched bases: 8. Per the germline V gene, CDR1 is MNHEY and CDR2 is SVGAGI. CDR3 size: 15 residues. The CDR3 loop is CASSASGGATSEQFF. The CDR3 DNA sequence: TGTGCCAGCAGTGCTAGCGGGGGGGCTACCTCTGAGCAGTTCTTC.

This clone showed up just once. This chain links TRBV27 with TRBJ2-1; a weak D match, TRBD1 (6 bases). Trimming removed 6 bases from V and 0 bases from J, with 12 bases in between. Germline CDR1 and CDR2: MNHEY and SMNVEV (reference sequence). The CDR3 is 15 amino acids. CDR3 residues: CASSAGASSYNEQFF. In DNA, the CDR3 is TGTGCCAGCAGCGCAGGGGCCAGCTCCTACAATGAGCAGTTCTTC.

V and J are TRBV5-1 and TRBJ1-2; 9 bases match TRBD1. This CDR3 comprises 15 residues. J was trimmed by 8 bases and V by 4 bases; bases with no gene match: 12. Looked up from germline, CDR1 is SGHRS and CDR2 is YFSETQ. Here the CDR3 DNA reads TGCGCCAGCAGCCCGCAGACCGGGACAGGGAGCGGCTACACCTTC. Its translation: CASSPQTGTGSGYTF.

The rearrangement uses TRBV19 and TRBJ2-7, with 9 bases lining up with TRBD1. Germline assignment: CDR1 LNHDA and CDR2 SQIVND (reference sequence). CDR3 length: 16 residues. After removal of 2 bases from V and 6 bases from J, the junction contained 11 bases not matched to a gene. Here the CDR3 reads CASSIPSGQGFVEQYF. CDR3 nucleotide sequence: TGTGCCAGTAGTATACCCTCGGGACAGGGTTTTGTCGAGCAGTACTTC.

The rearrangement uses TRBV19 and TRBJ2-1; D perhaps matches TRBD2 (5 bases). The CDR3 is made up of 13 amino acids. Germline values: CDR1 LNHDA, CDR2 SQIVND (reference sequence). Trimming cost V 3 bases and J 5 bases, with 8 bases left between them. CDR3 amino acids: CASSIGSNNEQFF. The DNA of the CDR3 is TGTGCCAGTAGTATTGGGAGTAACAATGAGCAGTTCTTC.

This chain links TRBV7-3 with TRBJ2-5; 12 nucleotides match TRBD2. Trimming at V came to 4 bases and at J to 6 bases, leaving 6 bases not matched to a gene. Germline CDR1 reads SGHTA; CDR2 reads FQGTGA. The CDR3 length is 15 residues. The CDR3: CASSSSGGAEKTQYF. CDR3 DNA sequence: TGTGCCAGCAGCTCTAGCGGGGGGGCCGAGAAGACCCAGTACTTC. The entire variable domain, with the rest obtained from reference TRBV7-3 and TRBJ2-5, is as follows: GAGVSQTPSNKVTEKGKYVELRCDPISGHTALYWYRQSLGQGPEFLIYFQGTGAADDSGLPNDRFFAVRPEGSVSTLKIQRTERGDSAVYLCASSSSGGAEKTQYFGPGTRLLVL.

In nucleotides, the CDR3 is TGTGCCTCGTCGGGACTAGCGGGGGCGCCGGTCTACAATGAGCAGTTCTTC. Its protein is CASSGLAGAPVYNEQFF. This chain connects TRBV21-1 to TRBJ2-1; TRBD2 was called by the table and not checked on the DNA. TRBV21-1 is classified as a pseudogene. The CDR3 spans 17 residues.

The chain links TRBV5-6 to TRBJ1-1; a weak D match, TRBD1 (6 bases). CDR1 is SGHDT and CDR2 is YYEEEE in the germline V gene. This CDR3 has 17 amino acids. Trimming removed 3 bases at V and 5 bases at J, with 23 bases between. The DNA of the CDR3 is TGTGCCAGCAGCTCCAACAGGGTAGAAACGTGGCGGACTGAAGCTTTCTTT. Amino acid sequence: CASSSNRVETWRTEAFF.

V gene TRBV19 combines with J gene TRBJ1-6; the match to TRBD1 covers 8 bases. CDR3 length: 15 amino acids. Losses at the gene ends were 6 bases for V and 3 bases for J; bases not matched to a gene: 4. Germline CDR1 LNHDA, CDR2 SQIVND (reference sequence). CDR3 loop: CASSPGQGYNSPLHF. The CDR3 region has the DNA TGTGCCAGTAGCCCCGGACAGGGCTATAATTCACCCCTCCACTTT.

This clone was seen only once. V is TRBV14 and J is TRBJ1-1, with D perhaps TRBD1 (5 bases). V lost 5 bases to trimming and J lost 7 bases, with 14 bases between them. CDR1 is SGHDN and CDR2 is FVKESK in the germline V gene. The CDR3 is 13 amino acids. The chain's CDR3 is CASSSLGGDEAFF. Written as DNA, the CDR3 is TGTGCCAGCAGCTCGTTGGGGGGGGATGAAGCTTTCTTT.

This clone was picked up a small number of times. This chain joins TRBV5-4 and TRBJ1-6, with 8 bases identical to TRBD1. CDR3 size: 15 residues. The germline CDR1 and CDR2 sequences are SGHNT and YYREEE (reference sequence). V dropped 4 bases and J dropped 3; count of bases not matched to a gene: 3. CDR3 in DNA: TGTGCCAGCAGCGAGGACAGGGACTATAATTCACCCCTCCACTTT. As protein: CASSEDRDYNSPLHF.

The genes are TRBV5-6 and TRBJ2-7; 9 nucleotides line up with TRBD2. This CDR3 is 15 amino acids long. Germline CDR1 SGHDT, CDR2 YYEEEE. V lost 1 base to trimming and J lost 6 bases; unmatched junction nucleotides: 8. CDR3 sequence: CASSLSGLAVGEQYF. In DNA form, the CDR3 reads TGTGCCAGCAGCTTGTCGGGACTAGCAGTGGGCGAGCAGTACTTC.

Here the CDR3 DNA reads TGTGCCAGCAGCCTGTCAGGGTACACAGATACGCAGTATTTT. Translation: CASSLSGYTDTQYF. The chain has TRBV13 and TRBJ2-3; tentatively, D is TRBD1 (5 bases). The CDR3 is made up of 14 amino acids. Germline-derived CDR1 and CDR2 are PRHDT and FYEKMQ (reference sequence). With 5 bases removed from V and 2 bases from J, the gap between germline ends came to 11 bases.

The chain has TRBV27 and TRBJ1-4; D uncertain. CDR1 and CDR2 (germline): MNHEY, SMNVEV (reference sequence). V lost 4 bases and J lost 5, with 17 bases in between. The CDR3 extends over 16 amino acids. CDR3 bases: TGTGCCAGCAGTTCCGCCCCCATTAACACCAATGAAAAACTGTTTTTT. Translated: CASSSAPINTNEKLFF.